One and the same sample provided the 10 T cell receptor beta chains below, sequenced in a study of beta chain features in type 1 diabetes. General study points: People with Type 1 diabetes carried modestly yet significantly shorter TCRB CDR3s in all four CD4+ subsets.

Which antigens these TCRs recognize remains unknown. Every bit of the isolated RNA underwent reverse transcription, so sequencing read expressed TCRB transcripts. Sequencing was performed with immunoSEQ multiplex PCR; in TCRdb, only in-frame clones are kept and a portion is missing. The data hold roughly 330,000 clones, with roughly 13% observed a single time. Sequences were obtained from naive CD4+ T cells from blood. These receptors all stem from a woman aged 18 to 35 with type 1 diabetes.

This clone turned up a few times. The chain joins TRBV29-1 to TRBJ1-1; 7 bases align to TRBD1. Germline trimming cut 8 bases from V and 1 base from J; bases unmatched to any gene: 7. The CDR3 runs 13 residues. The germline CDR1 and CDR2 sequences are SQVTM and ANQGSEA. The chain's CDR3 is CSSTGRTNTEAFF. In DNA form, the CDR3 reads TGCAGCTCGACAGGGCGGACGAACACTGAAGCTTTCTTT.

This clone was seen only a few times. The CDR3 DNA reads TGTGCCAGCAGGGGACAGGGCAATCAGCCCCAGCATTTT. It codes for CASRGQGNQPQHF. The chain uses TRBV2 and TRBJ1-5; 8 nucleotides line up with TRBD1. Germline V gene lookup returns CDR1 SNHLY and CDR2 FYNNEI. With V trimmed by 6 bases and J by 2 bases, 0 bases remained unmatched. CDR3 length equals 13 residues.

Of note for this clone: The identical CDR3 is also encoded by other nucleotide sequences in the sample. The rearrangement links TRBV14 to TRBJ2-1; D uncertain. This CDR3 is built from 12 residues. Germline CDR1 and CDR2: SGHDN and FVKESK. Trimming took off 1 base at V and 4 bases at J, with 2 bases between the two ends. The chain's CDR3 is CASSQAYNEQFF. CDR3 coding DNA: TGTGCCAGCAGCCAAGCGTACAATGAGCAGTTCTTC.

In its sample, this clone was seen a few times. V is TRBV2 and J is TRBJ2-7, with TRBD1 identical over 8 bases. This CDR3 contains 15 residues. CDR1 and CDR2 (germline): SNHLY, FYNNEI. Germline trimming cut 3 bases from V and 1 base from J; bases unmatched to any gene: 5. The CDR3 region is CASSDTQGASYEQYF. In nucleotides, the CDR3 is TGTGCCAGCAGTGACACTCAGGGGGCTTCCTACGAGCAGTACTTC. Supplemented by reference TRBV2 and TRBJ2-7, the full variable domain reads EPEVTQTPSHQVTQMGQEVILRCVPISNHLYFYWYRQILGQKVEFLVSFYNNEISEKSEIFDDQFSVERPDGSNFTLKIRSTKLEDSAMYFCASSDTQGASYEQYFGPGTRLTVT.

This clone appeared a few times. Other DNA sequences in this sample translate to the same CDR3. The genes are TRBV29-1 and TRBJ1-1; D call uncertain. CDR1 and CDR2 from the germline V gene are SQVTM and ANQGSEA. This CDR3 comprises 13 residues. V was clipped by 6 bases and J by 0 bases, with 11 bases between them. The CDR3 sequence: CSVSGRMNTEAFF. CDR3 DNA sequence: TGCAGCGTCAGCGGACGGATGAACACTGAAGCTTTCTTT.

V is TRBV2 and J is TRBJ1-4, with D unclear. CDR1 SNHLY and CDR2 FYNNEI come from the germline V gene. The ends were cut back, 6 bases at V and 5 bases at J, with 10 bases in the middle. The CDR3 sequence is 13 residues long. The CDR3 region is CASSAQRNEKLFF. The CDR3 bases are TGTGCCAGCAGCGCACAGAGAAATGAAAAACTGTTTTTT.

As for this clone: Other DNA sequences of this sample code for an identical CDR3. The V gene is TRBV6-5, the J gene TRBJ1-5; TRBD1 matches 7 bases. Looked up from germline, CDR1 is MNHEY and CDR2 is SVGAGI. This CDR3 comprises 13 residues. After removal of 6 bases from V and 4 bases from J, the junction contained 3 bases not matched to a gene. The CDR3 DNA sequence: TGTGCCAGCAGCAGGGACAGTAATCAGCCCCAGCATTTT. The encoded protein is CASSRDSNQPQHF.

A few counts support this clone. This rearrangement joins TRBV30 to TRBJ2-1; D remains unclear. The CDR3 has 13 residues. Trimming removed 0 bases at V and 6 bases at J, with 9 bases between. Germline-derived CDR1 and CDR2 are GTSNPN and SVGIG (reference sequence). In DNA form, the CDR3 reads TGTGCCTGGAGTGTACGGGTGTCCAATGAGCAGTTCTTC. The encoded protein is CAWSVRVSNEQFF.

This clone was seen only a few times. The genes are TRBV4-1 and TRBJ2-5, with 8 bases lining up with TRBD2. The CDR3 has 16 amino acids. Per the germline V gene, CDR1 is MGHRA and CDR2 is YSYEKL. V trimming: 4 bases; J trimming: 2 bases; junction bases outside the gene matches: 9. For the CDR3, the DNA is TGCGCCAGCAGCCCAGGGGTTAGCGGGATGCAAGAGACCCAGTACTTC. It codes for CASSPGVSGMQETQYF.

The sample holds a few counts of this clone. The chain is built from TRBV9 and TRBJ2-7; TRBD2 matches at 9 bases. With V trimmed by 3 bases and J by 5 bases, 6 bases remained unmatched. CDR1 is SGDLS and CDR2 is YYNGEE in the germline V gene. The CDR3 runs to 14 residues. The CDR3 DNA sequence: TGTGCCAGCAGCGCGATTAGCGGGAGTGACGAGCAGTACTTC. This translates into CASSAISGSDEQYF.